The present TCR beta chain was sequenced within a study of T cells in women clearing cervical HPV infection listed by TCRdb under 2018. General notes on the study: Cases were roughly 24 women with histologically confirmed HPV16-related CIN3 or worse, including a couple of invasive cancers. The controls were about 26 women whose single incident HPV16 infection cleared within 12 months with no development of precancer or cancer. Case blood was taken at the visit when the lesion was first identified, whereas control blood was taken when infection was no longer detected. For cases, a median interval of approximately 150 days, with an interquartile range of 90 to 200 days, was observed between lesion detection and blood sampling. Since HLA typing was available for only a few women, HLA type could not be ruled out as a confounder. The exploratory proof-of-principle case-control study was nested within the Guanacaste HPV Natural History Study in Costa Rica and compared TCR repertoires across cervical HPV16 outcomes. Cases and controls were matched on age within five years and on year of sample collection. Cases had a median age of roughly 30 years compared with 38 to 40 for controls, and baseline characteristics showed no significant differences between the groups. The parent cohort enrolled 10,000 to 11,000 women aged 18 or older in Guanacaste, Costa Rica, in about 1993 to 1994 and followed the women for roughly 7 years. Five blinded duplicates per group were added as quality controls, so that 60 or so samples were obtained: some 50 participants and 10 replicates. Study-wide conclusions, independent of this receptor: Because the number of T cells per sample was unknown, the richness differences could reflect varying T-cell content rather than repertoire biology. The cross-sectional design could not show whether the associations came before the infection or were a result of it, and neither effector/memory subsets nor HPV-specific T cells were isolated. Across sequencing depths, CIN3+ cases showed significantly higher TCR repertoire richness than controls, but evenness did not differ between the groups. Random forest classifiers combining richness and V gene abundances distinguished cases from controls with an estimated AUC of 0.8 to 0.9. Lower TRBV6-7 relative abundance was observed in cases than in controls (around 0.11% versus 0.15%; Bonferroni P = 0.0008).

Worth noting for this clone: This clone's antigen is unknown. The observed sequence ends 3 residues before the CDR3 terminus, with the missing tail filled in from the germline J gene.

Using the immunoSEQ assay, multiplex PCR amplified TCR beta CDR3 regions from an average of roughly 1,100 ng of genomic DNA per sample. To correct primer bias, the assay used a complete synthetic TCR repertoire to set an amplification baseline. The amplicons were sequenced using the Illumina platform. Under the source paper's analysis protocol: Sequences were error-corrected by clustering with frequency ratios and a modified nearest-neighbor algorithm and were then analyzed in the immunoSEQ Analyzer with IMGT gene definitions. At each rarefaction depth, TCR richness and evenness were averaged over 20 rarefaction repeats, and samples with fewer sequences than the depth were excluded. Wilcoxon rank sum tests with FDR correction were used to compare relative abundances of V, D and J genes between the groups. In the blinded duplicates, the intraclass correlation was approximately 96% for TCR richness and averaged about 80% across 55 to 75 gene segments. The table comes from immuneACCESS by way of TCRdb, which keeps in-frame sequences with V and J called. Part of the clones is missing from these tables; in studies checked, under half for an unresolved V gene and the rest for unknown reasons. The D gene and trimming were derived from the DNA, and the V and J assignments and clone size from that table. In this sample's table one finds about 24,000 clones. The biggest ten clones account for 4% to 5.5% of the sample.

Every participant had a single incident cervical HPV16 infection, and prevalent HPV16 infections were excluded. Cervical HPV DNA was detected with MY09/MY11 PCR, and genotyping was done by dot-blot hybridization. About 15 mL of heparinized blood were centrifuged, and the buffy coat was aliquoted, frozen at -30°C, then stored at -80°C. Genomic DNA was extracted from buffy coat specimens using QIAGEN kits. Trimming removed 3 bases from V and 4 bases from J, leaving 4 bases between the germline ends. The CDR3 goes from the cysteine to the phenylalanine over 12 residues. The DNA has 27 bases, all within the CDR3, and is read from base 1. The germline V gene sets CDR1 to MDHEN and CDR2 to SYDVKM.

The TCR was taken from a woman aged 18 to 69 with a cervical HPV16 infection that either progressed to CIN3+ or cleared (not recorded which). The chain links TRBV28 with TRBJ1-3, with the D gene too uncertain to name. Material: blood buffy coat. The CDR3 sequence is CASSFSGNTIYF. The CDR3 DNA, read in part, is TGTGCCAGCAGTTTTAGCGGAAACACC. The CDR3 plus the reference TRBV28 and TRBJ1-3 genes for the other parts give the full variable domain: DVKVTQSSRYLVKRTGEKVFLECVQDMDHENMFWYRQDPGLGLRLIYFSYDVKMKEKGDIPEGYSVSREKKERFSLILESASTNQTSMYLCASSFSGNTIYFGEGSWLTVV.